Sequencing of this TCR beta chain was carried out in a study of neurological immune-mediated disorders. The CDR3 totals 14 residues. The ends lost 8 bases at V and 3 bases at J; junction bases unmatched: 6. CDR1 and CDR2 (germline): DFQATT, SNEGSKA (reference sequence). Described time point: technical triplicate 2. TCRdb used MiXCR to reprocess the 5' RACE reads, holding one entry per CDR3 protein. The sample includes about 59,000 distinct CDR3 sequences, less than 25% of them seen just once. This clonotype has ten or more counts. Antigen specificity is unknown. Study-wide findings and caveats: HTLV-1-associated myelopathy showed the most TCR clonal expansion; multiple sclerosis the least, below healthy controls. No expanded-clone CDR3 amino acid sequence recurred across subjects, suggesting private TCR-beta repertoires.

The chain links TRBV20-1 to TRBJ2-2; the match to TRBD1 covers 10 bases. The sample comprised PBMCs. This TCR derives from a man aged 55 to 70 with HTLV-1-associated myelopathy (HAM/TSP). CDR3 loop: CSTYGQGDTGELFF. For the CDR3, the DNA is TGCAGTACTTATGGACAGGGGGACACCGGGGAGCTGTTTTTT.